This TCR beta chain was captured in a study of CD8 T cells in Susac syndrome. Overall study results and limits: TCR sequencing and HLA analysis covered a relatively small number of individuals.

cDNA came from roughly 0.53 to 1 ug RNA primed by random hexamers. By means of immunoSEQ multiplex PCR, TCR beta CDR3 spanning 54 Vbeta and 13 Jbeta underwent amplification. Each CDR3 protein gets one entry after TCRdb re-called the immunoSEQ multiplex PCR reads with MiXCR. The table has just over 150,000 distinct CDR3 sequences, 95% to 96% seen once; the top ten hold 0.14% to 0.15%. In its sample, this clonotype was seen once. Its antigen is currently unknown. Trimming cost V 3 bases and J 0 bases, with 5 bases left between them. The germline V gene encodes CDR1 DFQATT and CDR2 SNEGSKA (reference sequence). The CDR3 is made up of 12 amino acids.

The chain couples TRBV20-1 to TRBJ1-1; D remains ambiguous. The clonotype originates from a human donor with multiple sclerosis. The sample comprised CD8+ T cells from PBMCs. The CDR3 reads CSARSMNTEAFF. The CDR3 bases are TGCAGTGCTAGGTCGATGAACACTGAAGCTTTCTTT.